Listed below are T cell receptor beta chains from one sample, sequenced in a study of blood T cell repertoires in COVID-19. Assay: immunoSEQ multiplex PCR; the TCRdb copy retains only in-frame clones and omits some. This sample has 95,000 to 150,000 clones, with more than 80% found just once. The material sequenced was peripheral blood. The receptors originated from a woman older than 75 with COVID-19, enrolled during active disease. The CDR3 runs from the conserved cysteine through the conserved F or W. A D gene is named only where the DNA matches it firmly. The size entry is marked missing in some rows and otherwise reads once, few, many or a size class.

DNA: TGTGCCAGCTCACCAGCTGTCAGGGTATCCTACAATGAGCAGTTCTTC
CDR3: CASSPAVRVSYNEQFF
size: .
length: 16
D: .
V: TRBV18
J: TRBJ2-1

DNA: TGTGCCGGTAGGACAGACAGCTCTGGGGCCAACGTCCTGACTTTC
CDR3: CAGRTDSSGANVLTF
size: .
length: 15
D: .
V: TRBV2
J: TRBJ2-6

DNA: TGCAGTGCTAGTGGGCTCTCTGGAAACACCATATATTTT
CDR3: CSASGLSGNTIYF
size: .
length: 13
D: .
V: TRBV20-1
J: TRBJ1-3

DNA: TGTGCCATCATACGGGGGGCGGGGAATTCACCCCTCCACTTT
CDR3: CAIIRGAGNSPLHF
size: .
length: 14
D: .
V: TRBV10-3
J: TRBJ1-6

DNA: TGCGCCAGCAGCCAAGCAGGGGGTTTCTATGGCTACACCTTC
CDR3: CASSQAGGFYGYTF
size: .
length: 14
D: TRBD1
V: TRBV4-3
J: TRBJ1-2

DNA: TGTGCCAGCAGTCCGAGCGGGACGGAGACCCAGTACTTC
CDR3: CASSPSGTETQYF
size: .
length: 13
D: TRBD2
V: TRBV6-5
J: TRBJ2-5

DNA: TGCGCCAGCAGACTAGAGTTGGCAGATACGCAGTATTTT
CDR3: CASRLELADTQYF
size: .
length: 13
D: .
V: TRBV5-1
J: TRBJ2-3

DNA: TGTGCCAGCTCACCACCGGAGGGTTGGGAGACCCAGTACTTC
CDR3: CASSPPEGWETQYF
size: .
length: 14
D: .
V: TRBV18
J: TRBJ2-5

DNA: TGTGCCAGCAGCCGGACGACGTCGGGGACCTACAATGAGCAGTTCTTC
CDR3: CASSRTTSGTYNEQFF
size: .
length: 16
D: .
V: TRBV7-3
J: TRBJ2-1

DNA: TGTGCCAGCAGTACCGCAGCGGGCCCCTACTACGAGCAGTACTTC
CDR3: CASSTAAGPYYEQYF
size: .
length: 15
D: .
V: TRBV28
J: TRBJ2-7

DNA: TGTGCCAGCAGCCAGACTAGCGGGAGCGTGGGCGAGCAGTACTTC
CDR3: CASSQTSGSVGEQYF
size: .
length: 15
D: TRBD2
V: TRBV7-6
J: TRBJ2-7

DNA: TGTGCCAGCTTGGCCTTCAACTATGGCTACACCTTC
CDR3: CASLAFNYGYTF
size: few
length: 12
D: .
V: TRBV6-5
J: TRBJ1-2

DNA: TGTGCCAGCGGCCATTACAGGGTGGAGTATGGCTACACCTTC
CDR3: CASGHYRVEYGYTF
size: .
length: 14
D: .
V: TRBV6-2/TRBV6-3
J: TRBJ1-2

DNA: TGTGCCAGCAGCACTAGCTCCTACGAGCAGTACTTC
CDR3: CASSTSSYEQYF
size: many
length: 12
D: .
V: TRBV2
J: TRBJ2-7

DNA: TGTGCCAGCAGCTTGGGCCAGGGCTCCTATAATGAAAAACTGTTTTTT
CDR3: CASSLGQGSYNEKLFF
size: .
length: 16
D: .
V: TRBV5-8
J: TRBJ1-4

DNA: TGTGCCAGCAGCTTAGGACAGGCCACTACCTACGAGCAGTACTTC
CDR3: CASSLGQATTYEQYF
size: .
length: 15
D: .
V: TRBV11-2
J: TRBJ2-7

DNA: TGTGCCAGCAGTTTAGCGAGGAGCGTTGAAGCTTTCTTT
CDR3: CASSLARSVEAFF
size: .
length: 13
D: .
V: TRBV12-3/TRBV12-4
J: TRBJ1-1

DNA: TGTGCCAGTAGTATGGGGCTTCGAGCGGGGGGAATCAATGAGCAGTTCTTC
CDR3: CASSMGLRAGGINEQFF
size: .
length: 17
D: TRBD2
V: TRBV19
J: TRBJ2-1

DNA: TGCGCCAGCAGCTTACAGGGGGACGAGCAGTACTTC
CDR3: CASSLQGDEQYF
size: .
length: 12
D: TRBD1
V: TRBV5-1
J: TRBJ2-7

DNA: TGTGCCACCCTGAAAGCGGGAGGTAGTGAGACCCAGTACTTC
CDR3: CATLKAGGSETQYF
size: once
length: 14
D: TRBD2
V: TRBV6-5
J: TRBJ2-5

DNA: TGTGCCAGCAGCCAAGAAAGTGCGGGGGGGAGCAATCAGCCCCAGCATTTT
CDR3: CASSQESAGGSNQPQHF
size: .
length: 17
D: .
V: TRBV4-2
J: TRBJ1-5

DNA: TGTGCCAGCAGCGCGACAGGGGGCCATGGCTACACCTTC
CDR3: CASSATGGHGYTF
size: .
length: 13
D: TRBD1
V: TRBV9
J: TRBJ1-2